A selection of T cell receptor beta chains follows, all from one sample in a study of CD8 T cells in ankylosing spondylitis. TCRdb re-derived calls from the 5' RACE reads in MiXCR, one entry per CDR3 protein. Of 9,900 or so distinct CDR3 sequences in the sample, 5.5% to 6.5% were seen once. What was sequenced was blood, either unsorted or a sorted T cell fraction (not recorded which). The receptors shown here come from a female donor with ankylosing spondylitis or in good health (not recorded which). Both conserved end residues are part of each CDR3. The D gene is left open where the match is weak. Size is omitted from some rows. Given values are once, few, many or a class for expanded clones.

d_gene | len | v_gene | abundance | CDR3aa
NA | 15 | TRBV9 | few | CASSKPTSGIQTQYF
NA | 17 | TRBV9 | NA | CASSVGTQGITYNEQFF
NA | 14 | TRBV9 | many | CASSPPGGTDTQYF
TRBD1 | 16 | TRBV6-4 | many | CASSDSILDRSYEQYF
NA | 15 | TRBV9 | many | CASSEWGAGANVLTF
NA | 13 | TRBV9 | NA | CASSVGKYTEAFF
TRBD2 | 16 | TRBV9 | NA | CASSGQAGGWNNEQFF
NA | 16 | TRBV9 | few | CASSVGRATAYNEQFF
TRBD2 | 14 | TRBV9 | NA | CASSVSGSVDEQYF
NA | 13 | TRBV9 | large | CASSVTPTYEQYF
TRBD2 | 14 | TRBV9 | many | CASSAPSGEGTQYF
NA | 16 | TRBV9 | many | CASSVVGAGPYNEQFF
NA | 12 | TRBV9 | many | CASSVGDGTQYF
NA | 13 | TRBV9 | medium-sized | CASSAEGNQPQHF
NA | 16 | TRBV9 | medium-sized | CASSPPSGTVNYGYTF
NA | 15 | TRBV9 | medium-sized | CASSEEGAWTGELFF
NA | 14 | TRBV9 | many | CASSHGQSQETQYF